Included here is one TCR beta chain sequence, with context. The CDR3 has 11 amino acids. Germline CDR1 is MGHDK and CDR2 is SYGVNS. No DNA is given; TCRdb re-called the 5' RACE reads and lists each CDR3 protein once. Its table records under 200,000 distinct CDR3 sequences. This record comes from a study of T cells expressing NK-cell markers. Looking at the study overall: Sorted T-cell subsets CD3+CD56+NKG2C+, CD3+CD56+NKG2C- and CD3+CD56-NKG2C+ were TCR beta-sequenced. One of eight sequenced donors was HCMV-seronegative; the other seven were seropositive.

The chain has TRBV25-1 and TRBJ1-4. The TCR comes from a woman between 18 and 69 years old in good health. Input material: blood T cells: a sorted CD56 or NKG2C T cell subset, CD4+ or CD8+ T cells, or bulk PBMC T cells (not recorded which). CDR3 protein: CASSVNEKLFF.